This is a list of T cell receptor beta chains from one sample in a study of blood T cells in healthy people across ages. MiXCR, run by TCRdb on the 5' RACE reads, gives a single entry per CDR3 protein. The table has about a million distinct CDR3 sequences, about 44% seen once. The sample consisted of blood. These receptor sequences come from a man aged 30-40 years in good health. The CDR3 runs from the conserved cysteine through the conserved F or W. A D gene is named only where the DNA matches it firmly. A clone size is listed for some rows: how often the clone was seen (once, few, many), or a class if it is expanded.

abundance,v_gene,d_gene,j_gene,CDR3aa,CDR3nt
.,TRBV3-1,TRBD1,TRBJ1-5,CASSPGTDNQSQHF,TGTGCCAGCAGCCCCGGGACAGACAATCAGTCCCAGCATTTT
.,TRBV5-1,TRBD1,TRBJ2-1,CASSWDRVAYNEQFF,TGCGCCAGCAGCTGGGACAGGGTCGCCTACAATGAGCAGTTCTTC
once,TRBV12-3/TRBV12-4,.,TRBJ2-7,CASSSGDRMIYEQYF,TGTGCCAGCAGTTCAGGAGACAGGATGATCTACGAGCAGTACTTC
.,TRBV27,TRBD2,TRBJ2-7,CASSLREGSYEQYF,TGTGCCAGCAGTTTAAGGGAGGGTTCCTACGAGCAGTACTTC
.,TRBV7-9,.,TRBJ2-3,CASSLPRRLRTDTQYF,TGTGCCAGCAGCTTACCGCGCCGGCTAAGGACAGATACGCAGTATTTT
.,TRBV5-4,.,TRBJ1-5,CASSGGVDQPQHF,TGTGCCAGCAGCGGGGGGGTGGATCAGCCCCAGCATTTT
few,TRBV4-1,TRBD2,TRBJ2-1,CASSRGLEPYNEQFF,TGCGCCAGCAGCCGGGGACTAGAACCCTACAATGAGCAGTTCTTC
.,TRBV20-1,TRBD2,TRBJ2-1,CSAVQGLAYNEQFF,TGCAGTGCTGTTCAGGGACTAGCGTACAATGAGCAGTTCTTC
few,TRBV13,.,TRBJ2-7,CASSPPGGPLPYEQYF,TGTGCCAGCAGCCCCCCTGGGGGTCCACTTCCCTACGAGCAGTACTTC
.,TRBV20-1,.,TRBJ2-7,CSARGGGQTYEQYF,TGCAGTGCTAGAGGCGGTGGTCAAACCTACGAGCAGTACTTC
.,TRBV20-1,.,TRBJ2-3,CSAPPTDTDTQYF,TGCAGTGCCCCCCCGACAGACACAGATACGCAGTATTTT
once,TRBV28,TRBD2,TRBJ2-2,CASSLWATSGVTGELFF,TGTGCCAGCAGTTTATGGGCGACTAGCGGTGTGACCGGGGAGCTGTTTTTT
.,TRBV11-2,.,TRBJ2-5,CASSESQETQYF,TGTGCCAGCAGCGAGAGTCAAGAGACCCAGTACTTC
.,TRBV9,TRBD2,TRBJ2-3,CASSVRAAGGTDTQYF,TGTGCCAGCAGCGTAAGAGCTGCGGGGGGCACAGATACGCAGTATTTT
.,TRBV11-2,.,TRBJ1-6,CASSLDPGPNSPLHF,TGTGCCAGCAGCTTAGATCCAGGCCCAAATTCACCCCTCCACTTT
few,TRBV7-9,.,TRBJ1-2,CASSSSLLYYGYTF,TGTGCCAGCAGCTCGTCGTTATTGTACTATGGCTACACCTTC
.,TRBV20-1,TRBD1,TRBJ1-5,CSARTRTGVTFSNQPQHF,TGCAGTGCTAGAACCCGGACAGGCGTTACCTTTAGCAATCAGCCCCAGCATTTT
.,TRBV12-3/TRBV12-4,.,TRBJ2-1,CASSIQGSLPYNEQFF,TGTGCCAGCAGTATACAGGGAAGCCTTCCCTACAATGAGCAGTTCTTC
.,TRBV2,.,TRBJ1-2,CASSGAAYGYTF,TGTGCCAGCAGTGGCGCTGCCTATGGCTACACCTTC
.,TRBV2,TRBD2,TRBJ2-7,CASRAAGGTYEQYF,TGTGCCAGCAGAGCCGCGGGAGGAACCTACGAGCAGTACTTC
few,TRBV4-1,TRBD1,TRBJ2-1,CASSHAGQGVNEQFF,TGCGCCAGCAGCCACGCTGGACAGGGGGTTAATGAGCAGTTCTTC
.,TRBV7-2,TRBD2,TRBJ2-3,CASSLGSGGGTDTQYF,TGTGCCAGCAGCTTAGGCAGCGGGGGGGGCACAGATACGCAGTATTTT
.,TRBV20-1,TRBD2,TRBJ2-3,CSAPSRTSGGQTQYF,TGCAGTGCTCCTTCTCGGACTAGCGGGGGGCAGACGCAGTATTTT
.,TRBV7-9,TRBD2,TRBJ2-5,CATAGGQYQETQYF,TGTGCCACAGCGGGGGGCCAGTACCAAGAGACCCAGTACTTC
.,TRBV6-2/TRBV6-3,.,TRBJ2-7,CASTARGWYEQYF,TGTGCCAGCACAGCGAGGGGGTGGTACGAGCAGTACTTC
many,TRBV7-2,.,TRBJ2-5,CASSSSYRYQETQYF,TGTGCCAGCAGCTCTTCTTATCGTTACCAAGAGACCCAGTACTTC
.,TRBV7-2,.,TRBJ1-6,CASSFEGGTNNSPLHF,TGTGCCAGCAGCTTCGAGGGGGGGACGAATAATTCACCCCTCCACTTT
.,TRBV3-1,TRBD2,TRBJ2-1,CASSQATLAGYYNEQFF,TGTGCCAGCAGTCAAGCCACCTTAGCGGGGTACTACAATGAGCAGTTCTTC
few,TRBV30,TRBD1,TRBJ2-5,CAWRVPGQQETQYF,TGTGCCTGGAGGGTCCCGGGACAGCAAGAGACCCAGTACTTC
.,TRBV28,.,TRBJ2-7,CASSPQSSYEQYF,TGTGCCAGCAGTCCGCAGTCTAGTTACGAGCAGTACTTC
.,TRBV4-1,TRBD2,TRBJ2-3,CASSRAGTSGSRTDTQYF,TGCGCCAGCAGCCGCGCGGGGACTAGCGGGAGTCGCACAGATACGCAGTATTTT
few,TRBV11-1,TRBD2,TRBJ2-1,CASSLARSSGGPLEQFF,TGTGCCAGCAGCTTAGCGAGGTCTAGCGGGGGCCCGCTTGAGCAGTTCTTC
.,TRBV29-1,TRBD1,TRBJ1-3,CSARDRPYSGNTIYF,TGCAGCGCTCGGGACAGGCCATACTCTGGAAACACCATATATTTT
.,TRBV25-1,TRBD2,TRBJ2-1,CASSEFSGGVSPRDEQFF,TGTGCCAGCAGTGAATTTTCGGGAGGCGTTTCTCCGAGGGATGAGCAGTTCTTC
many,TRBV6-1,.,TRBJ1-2,CASSDTGLGLRGYTF,TGTGCCAGCAGTGATACAGGGCTAGGGCTTCGTGGCTACACCTTC
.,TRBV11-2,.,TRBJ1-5,CASSAGAGNQPQHF,TGTGCCAGCAGCGCTGGGGCAGGGAATCAGCCCCAGCATTTT
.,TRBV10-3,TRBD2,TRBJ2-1,CAISNDGGALGEQFF,TGTGCCATCAGCAATGACGGGGGGGCGCTTGGTGAGCAGTTCTTC
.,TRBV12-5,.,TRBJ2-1,CASGDGWGAYNEQFF,TGTGCTAGTGGTGATGGGTGGGGGGCCTACAATGAGCAGTTCTTC
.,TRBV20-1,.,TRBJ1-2,CSAREGSAGVLLGGYTF,TGCAGTGCTAGAGAGGGGTCGGCGGGGGTCCTGCTGGGTGGCTACACCTTC
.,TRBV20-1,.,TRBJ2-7,CSAKRICEQYF,TGCAGTGCTAAGAGAATCTGCGAGCAGTACTTC
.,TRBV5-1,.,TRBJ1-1,CASSERNREGTEAFF,TGCGCCAGCAGCGAGAGGAACAGGGAGGGCACTGAAGCTTTCTTT
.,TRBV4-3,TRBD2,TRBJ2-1,CASSQDLTSGGTAQFF,TGCGCCAGCAGCCAAGATTTGACTAGCGGGGGAACCGCGCAGTTCTTC
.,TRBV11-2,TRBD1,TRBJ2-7,CASSFGLGGDEQYF,TGTGCCAGCAGCTTTGGGCTAGGGGGCGACGAGCAGTACTTC
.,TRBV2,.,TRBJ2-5,CASSEIGRVRETQYF,TGTGCCAGCAGTGAGATCGGCAGGGTGAGAGAGACCCAGTACTTC
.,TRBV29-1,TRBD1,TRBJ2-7,CSVEIRGLTYEQYF,TGCAGCGTTGAGATAAGGGGGCTAACCTACGAGCAGTACTTC
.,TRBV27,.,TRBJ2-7,CASSVKGNYEQYF,TGTGCCAGCAGTGTGAAGGGGAATTACGAGCAGTACTTC
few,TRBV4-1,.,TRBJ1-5,CASSQWAGDGQPQHF,TGCGCCAGCAGCCAATGGGCAGGGGACGGGCAGCCCCAGCATTTT
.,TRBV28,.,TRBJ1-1,CASSSDSAVGTEAFF,TGTGCCAGCAGTTCGGACAGCGCCGTTGGGACTGAAGCTTTCTTT
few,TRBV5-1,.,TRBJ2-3,CASTPVGDTQYF,TGCGCCAGCACCCCCGTCGGAGATACGCAGTATTTT
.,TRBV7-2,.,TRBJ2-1,CASSLGGGGSNEQFF,TGTGCCAGCAGCTTAGGAGGCGGGGGCTCAAATGAGCAGTTCTTC
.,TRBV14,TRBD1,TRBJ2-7,CASSQRGQGGYEQYF,TGTGCCAGCAGCCAAAGGGGACAGGGAGGCTACGAGCAGTACTTC
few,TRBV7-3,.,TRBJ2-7,CASSLLLVPPGEQYF,TGTGCCAGCAGTCTCCTATTAGTCCCGCCAGGCGAGCAGTACTTC
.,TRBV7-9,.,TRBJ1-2,CASSLPRQDLNDGYTF,TGTGCCAGCAGCTTACCCCGACAGGATCTTAACGATGGCTACACCTTC
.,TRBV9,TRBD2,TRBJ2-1,CASSVEKAGGQETQFF,TGTGCCAGCAGCGTAGAGAAAGCGGGGGGGCAAGAGACCCAGTTCTTC
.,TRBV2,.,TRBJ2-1,CARQGEGSYNEQFF,TGTGCCAGACAGGGTGAGGGGTCCTACAATGAGCAGTTCTTC
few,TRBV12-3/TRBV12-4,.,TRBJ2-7,CASSVPGGYEQYF,TGTGCCAGCAGTGTCCCGGGCGGGTACGAGCAGTACTTC
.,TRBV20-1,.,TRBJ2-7,CSAESQTASYGQYF,TGCAGTGCGGAGAGCCAGACAGCCTCCTACGGGCAGTACTTC